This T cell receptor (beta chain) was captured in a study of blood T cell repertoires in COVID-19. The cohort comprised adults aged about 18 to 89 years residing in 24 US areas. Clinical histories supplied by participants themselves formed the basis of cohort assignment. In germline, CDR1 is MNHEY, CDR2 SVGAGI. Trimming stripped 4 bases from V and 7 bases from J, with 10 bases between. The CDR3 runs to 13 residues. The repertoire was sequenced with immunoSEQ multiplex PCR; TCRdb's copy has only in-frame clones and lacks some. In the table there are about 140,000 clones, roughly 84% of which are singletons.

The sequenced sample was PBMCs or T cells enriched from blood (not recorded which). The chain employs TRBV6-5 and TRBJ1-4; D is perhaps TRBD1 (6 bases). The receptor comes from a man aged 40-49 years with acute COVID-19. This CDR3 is CASSLQGSEKLFF. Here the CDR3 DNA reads TGTGCCAGCAGTTTACAGGGTTCTGAAAAACTGTTTTTT.